This T cell receptor (beta chain) comes out of a study of blood T cell repertoires in COVID-19. Study as a whole: There were acute and convalescent COVID-19 samples, and they came from the United States, Italy and Spain. Sources were T cells, B-cell-depleted T cells, or PBMCs; the material itself was cDNA or gDNA.

As processed by the authors: Amplifying reference gene primers gave estimates of nucleated cell counts. TCRdb keeps only in-frame clones here, not all; method: immunoSEQ multiplex PCR. The V and J calls and clone size are taken from that table; D and trimming were inferred from the DNA. Altogether a few hundred thousand clones are present, 87% being singletons, with the ten largest covering 1.9%. V was pared by 5 bases and J by 5 bases, with 14 bases of the junction left unmatched. The length of the CDR3 is 17 residues. Germline V gene data show CDR1 as KGHDR and CDR2 as SFDVKD. The material sequenced was peripheral blood. The receptor was isolated from a man aged 35-49 years with active or convalescent COVID-19. This rearrangement joins TRBV24-1 to TRBJ2-5; TRBD1 aligns across 9 bases. CDR3 amino acids: CATSAGTGFNPRETQYF. The CDR3 region has the DNA TGTGCCACCAGTGCCGGGACAGGGTTTAATCCTAGGGAGACCCAGTACTTC.